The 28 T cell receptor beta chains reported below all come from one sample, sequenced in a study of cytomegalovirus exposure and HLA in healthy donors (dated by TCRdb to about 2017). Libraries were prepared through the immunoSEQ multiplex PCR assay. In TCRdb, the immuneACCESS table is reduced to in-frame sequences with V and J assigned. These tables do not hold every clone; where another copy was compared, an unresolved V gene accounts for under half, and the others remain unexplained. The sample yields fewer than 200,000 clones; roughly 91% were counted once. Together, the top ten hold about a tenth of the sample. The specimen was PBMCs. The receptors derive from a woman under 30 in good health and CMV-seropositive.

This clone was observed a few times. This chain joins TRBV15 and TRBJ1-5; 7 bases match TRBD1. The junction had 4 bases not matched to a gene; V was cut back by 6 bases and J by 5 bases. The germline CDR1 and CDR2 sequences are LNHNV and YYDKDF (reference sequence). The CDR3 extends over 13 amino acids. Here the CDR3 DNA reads TGTGCCACCAGTTCACAGGGGTATCAGCCCCAGCATTTT. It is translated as CATSSQGYQPQHF.

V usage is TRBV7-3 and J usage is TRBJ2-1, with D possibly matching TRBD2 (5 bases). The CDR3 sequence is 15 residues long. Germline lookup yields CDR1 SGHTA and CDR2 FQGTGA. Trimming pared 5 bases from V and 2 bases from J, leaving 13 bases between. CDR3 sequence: CASSLDWVTYNEQFF. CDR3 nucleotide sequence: TGTGCCAGCAGCCTGGACTGGGTGACCTACAATGAGCAGTTCTTC.

CDR3 bases: TGTGCCAGCAGCATACTCGTGGCCCCTAGCTCTGGAAACACCATATATTTT. Its protein product is CASSILVAPSSGNTIYF. J is TRBJ1-3 and V is TRBV5-6; no reliable D call. Between the trimmed V and J ends, which lost 4 bases and 0 bases, there was a span of 17 bases. The length of the CDR3 is 17 residues. Per germline, CDR1 SGHDT and CDR2 YYEEEE.

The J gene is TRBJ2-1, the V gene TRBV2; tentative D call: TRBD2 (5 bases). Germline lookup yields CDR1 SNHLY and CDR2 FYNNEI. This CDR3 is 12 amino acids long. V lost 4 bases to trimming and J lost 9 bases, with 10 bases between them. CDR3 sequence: CASSVYGSEQFF. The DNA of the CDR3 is TGTGCCAGCAGTGTATATGGGAGTGAGCAGTTCTTC.

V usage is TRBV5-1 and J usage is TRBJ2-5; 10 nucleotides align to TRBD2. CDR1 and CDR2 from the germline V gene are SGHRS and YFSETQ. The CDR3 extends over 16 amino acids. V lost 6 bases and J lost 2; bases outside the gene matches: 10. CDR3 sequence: CASNWGPSGSQETQYF. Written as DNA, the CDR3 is TGCGCCAGCAACTGGGGGCCTAGCGGGAGTCAAGAGACCCAGTACTTC.

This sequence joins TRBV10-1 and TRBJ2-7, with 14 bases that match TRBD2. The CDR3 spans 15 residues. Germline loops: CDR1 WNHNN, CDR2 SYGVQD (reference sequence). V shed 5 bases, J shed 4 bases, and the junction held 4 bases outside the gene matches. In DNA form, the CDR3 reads TGCGCCAGCAGTCCCGGACTAGCGGGAGGTTACGAGCAGTACTTC. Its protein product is CASSPGLAGGYEQYF.

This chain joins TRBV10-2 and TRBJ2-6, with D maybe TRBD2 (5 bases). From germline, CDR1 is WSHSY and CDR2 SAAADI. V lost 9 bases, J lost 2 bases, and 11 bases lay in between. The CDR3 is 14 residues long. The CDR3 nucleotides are TGCGCCAGTCTCGCGGAGGCTGGGGCCAACGTCCTGACTTTC. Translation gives CASLAEAGANVLTF.

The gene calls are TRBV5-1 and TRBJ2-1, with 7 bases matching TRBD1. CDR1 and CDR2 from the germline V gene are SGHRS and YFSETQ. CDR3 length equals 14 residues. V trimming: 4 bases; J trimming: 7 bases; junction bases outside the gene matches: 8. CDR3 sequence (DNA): TGCGCCAGCAGCCCTGGGACAGAAAAGAATGAGCAGTTCTTC. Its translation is CASSPGTEKNEQFF.

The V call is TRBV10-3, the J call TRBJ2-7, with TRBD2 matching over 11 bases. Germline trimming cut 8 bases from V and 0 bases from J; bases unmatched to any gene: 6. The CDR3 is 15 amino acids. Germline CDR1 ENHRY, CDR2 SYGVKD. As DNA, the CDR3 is TGTGCCATCGAGGATACTAGCGGGAGCTCCTACGAGCAGTACTTC. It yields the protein CAIEDTSGSSYEQYF.

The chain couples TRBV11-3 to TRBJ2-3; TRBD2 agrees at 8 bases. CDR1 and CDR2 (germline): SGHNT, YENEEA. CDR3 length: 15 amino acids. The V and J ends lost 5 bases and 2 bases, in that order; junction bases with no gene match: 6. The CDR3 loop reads CASSDLAGTTDTQYF. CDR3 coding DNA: TGTGCCAGCAGCGACCTAGCGGGTACCACAGATACGCAGTATTTT.

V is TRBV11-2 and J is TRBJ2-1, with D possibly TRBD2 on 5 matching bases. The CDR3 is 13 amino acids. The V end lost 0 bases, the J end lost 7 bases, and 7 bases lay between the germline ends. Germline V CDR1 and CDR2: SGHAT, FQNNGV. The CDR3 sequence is CASSLDPGNEQFF. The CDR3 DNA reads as TGTGCCAGCAGCTTAGATCCGGGGAATGAGCAGTTCTTC.

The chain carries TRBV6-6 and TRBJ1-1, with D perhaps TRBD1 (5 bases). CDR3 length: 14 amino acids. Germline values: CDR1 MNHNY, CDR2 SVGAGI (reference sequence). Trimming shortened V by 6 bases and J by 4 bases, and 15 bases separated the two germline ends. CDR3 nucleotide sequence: TGTGCCAGCAGGCCCCCAGGGATCGGCACTGAAGCTTTCTTT. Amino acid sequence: CASRPPGIGTEAFF.

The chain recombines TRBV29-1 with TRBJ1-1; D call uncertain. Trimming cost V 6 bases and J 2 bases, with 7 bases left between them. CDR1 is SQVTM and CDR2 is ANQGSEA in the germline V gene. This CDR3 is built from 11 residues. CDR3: CSVYRNTEAFF. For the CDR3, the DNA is TGCAGCGTGTACAGAAACACTGAAGCTTTCTTT.

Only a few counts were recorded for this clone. The CDR3 sequence is CASSLRQPQHF. The CDR3 DNA sequence: TGTGCCAGCAGTTTACGTCAGCCCCAGCATTTT. This rearrangement joins TRBV28 to TRBJ1-5; the D is unclear. V was cut by 2 bases and J by 6 bases, with 2 bases left in between. Germline CDR1 is MDHEN and CDR2 is SYDVKM. This CDR3 spans 11 amino acids. The variable domain in full, completed from reference TRBV28 and TRBJ1-5, reads DVKVTQSSRYLVKRTGEKVFLECVQDMDHENMFWYRQDPGLGLRLIYFSYDVKMKEKGDIPEGYSVSREKKERFSLILESASTNQTSMYLCASSLRQPQHFGDGTRLSIL.

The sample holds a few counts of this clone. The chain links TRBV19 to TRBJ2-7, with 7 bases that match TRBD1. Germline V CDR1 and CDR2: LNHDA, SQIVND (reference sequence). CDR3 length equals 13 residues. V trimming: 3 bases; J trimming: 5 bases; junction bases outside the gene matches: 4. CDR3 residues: CASSMGQRDEQYF. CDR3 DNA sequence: TGTGCCAGTAGTATGGGACAGAGAGACGAGCAGTACTTC.

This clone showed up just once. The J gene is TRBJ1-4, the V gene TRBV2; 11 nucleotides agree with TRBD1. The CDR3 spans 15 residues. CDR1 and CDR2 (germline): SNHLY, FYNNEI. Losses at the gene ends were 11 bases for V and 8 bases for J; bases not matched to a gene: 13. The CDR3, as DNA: TGTGCCGGGGGGACAGGGGGTCCCTTAAAGGAAAAACTGTTTTTT. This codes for CAGGTGGPLKEKLFF.

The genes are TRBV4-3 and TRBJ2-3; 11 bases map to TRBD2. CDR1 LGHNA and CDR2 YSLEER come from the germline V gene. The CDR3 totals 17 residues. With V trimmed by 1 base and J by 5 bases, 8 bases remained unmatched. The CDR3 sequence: CASSQVLAGVGRDTQYF. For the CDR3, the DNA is TGCGCCAGCAGCCAAGTACTAGCGGGAGTAGGTCGAGATACGCAGTATTTT.

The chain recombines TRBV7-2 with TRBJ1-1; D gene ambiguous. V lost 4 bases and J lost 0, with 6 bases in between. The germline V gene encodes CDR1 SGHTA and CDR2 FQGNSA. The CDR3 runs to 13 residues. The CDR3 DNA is TGTGCCAGCAGCTGGAGGGTGAACACTGAAGCTTTCTTT. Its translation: CASSWRVNTEAFF.

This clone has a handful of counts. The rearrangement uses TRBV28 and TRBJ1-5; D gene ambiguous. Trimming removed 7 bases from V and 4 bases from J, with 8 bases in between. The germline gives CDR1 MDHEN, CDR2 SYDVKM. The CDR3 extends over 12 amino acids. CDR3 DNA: TGTGCCAGCACGAATAGAAATCAGCCCCAGCATTTT. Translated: CASTNRNQPQHF.

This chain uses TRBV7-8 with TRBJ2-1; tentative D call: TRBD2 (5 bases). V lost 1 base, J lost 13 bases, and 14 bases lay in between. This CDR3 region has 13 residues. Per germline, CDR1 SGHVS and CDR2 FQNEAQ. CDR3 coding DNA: TGTGCCAGCAGCTTAGTCAGCAGGAGCGGTCAGTTCTTC. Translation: CASSLVSRSGQFF.

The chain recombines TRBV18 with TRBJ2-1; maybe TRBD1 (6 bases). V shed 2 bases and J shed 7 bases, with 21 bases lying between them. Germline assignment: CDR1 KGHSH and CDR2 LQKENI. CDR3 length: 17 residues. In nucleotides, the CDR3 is TGTGCCAGCTCACCAGTGTCCGGGTTCAGGGGAAAGAATGAGCAGTTCTTC. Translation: CASSPVSGFRGKNEQFF.

CDR3 bases: TGTGCCAGCAGATCCGGCTCAGGGGGAAATCAGCCCCAGCATTTT. This encodes CASRSGSGGNQPQHF. The rearrangement uses TRBV28 and TRBJ1-5; TRBD1 aligns across 7 bases. This CDR3 contains 15 residues. The germline gives CDR1 MDHEN, CDR2 SYDVKM. J gave up 4 bases and V 6 bases, and 9 bases lay outside the gene matches.

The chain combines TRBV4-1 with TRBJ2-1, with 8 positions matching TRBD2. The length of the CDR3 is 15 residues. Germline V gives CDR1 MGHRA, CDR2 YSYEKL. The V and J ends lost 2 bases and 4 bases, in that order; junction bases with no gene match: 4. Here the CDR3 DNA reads TGCGCCAGCAGCCAAACCGGGACTAGTTACAATGAGCAGTTCTTC. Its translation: CASSQTGTSYNEQFF.

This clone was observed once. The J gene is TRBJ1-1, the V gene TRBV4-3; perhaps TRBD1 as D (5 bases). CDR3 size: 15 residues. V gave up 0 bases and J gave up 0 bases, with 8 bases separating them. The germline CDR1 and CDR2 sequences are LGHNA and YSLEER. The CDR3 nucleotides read TGCGCCAGCAGCCAAGAACAGGCCATGAACACTGAAGCTTTCTTT. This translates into CASSQEQAMNTEAFF.

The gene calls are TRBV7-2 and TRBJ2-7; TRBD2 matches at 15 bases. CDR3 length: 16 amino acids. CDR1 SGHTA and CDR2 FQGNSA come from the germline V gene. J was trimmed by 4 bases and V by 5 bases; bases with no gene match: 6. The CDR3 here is CASSPQGLAGGYEQYF. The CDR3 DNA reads TGTGCCAGCAGCCCCCAAGGACTAGCGGGAGGGTACGAGCAGTACTTC. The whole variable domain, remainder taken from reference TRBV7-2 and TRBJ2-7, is GAGVSQSPSNKVTEKGKDVELRCDPISGHTALYWYRQSLGQGLEFLIYFQGNSAPDKSGLPSDRFSAERTGGSVSTLTIQRTQQEDSAVYLCASSPQGLAGGYEQYFGPGTRLTVT.

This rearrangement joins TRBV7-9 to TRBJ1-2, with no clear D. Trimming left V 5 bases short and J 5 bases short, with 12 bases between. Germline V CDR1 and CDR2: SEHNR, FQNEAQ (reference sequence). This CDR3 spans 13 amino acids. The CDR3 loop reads CASSPWFGYGYTF. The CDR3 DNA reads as TGTGCCAGCAGCCCATGGTTCGGGTATGGCTACACCTTC.

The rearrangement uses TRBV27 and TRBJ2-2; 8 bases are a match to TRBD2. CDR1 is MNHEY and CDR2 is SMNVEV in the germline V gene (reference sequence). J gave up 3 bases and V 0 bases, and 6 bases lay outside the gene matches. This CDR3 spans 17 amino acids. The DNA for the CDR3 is TGTGCCAGCAGTTTATCATCCGCGGGAGGAGACACCGGGGAGCTGTTTTTT. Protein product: CASSLSSAGGDTGELFF.

In nucleotides, the CDR3 is TGCGCCAGCTCCTTTCCGAGACAGGACAACAATGAGCAGTTCTTC. This sequence encodes CASSFPRQDNNEQFF. The gene calls are TRBV5-1 and TRBJ2-1; possible D gene TRBD1, 6 bases. Germline values: CDR1 SGHRS, CDR2 YFSETQ. There are 15 residues in the CDR3. V lost 7 bases to trimming and J lost 5 bases, with 19 bases between them.